This T cell receptor beta chain comes out of a study of cytomegalovirus exposure and HLA in healthy donors. Study findings and constraints: The authors confirmed in vitro that a few CMV-associated chains were specific for CMV antigens. According to a later analysis, TCR clusters from the first cohort tended to co-occur in the approximately 120 validation repertoires. 150 or so TCR beta chains were listed as cytomegalovirus-associated.

The donors were part of the roughly 130-subject validation cohort, which stood apart from the roughly 670-subject first cohort. CDR1 GTSNPN and CDR2 SVGIG come from the germline V gene (reference sequence). V dropped 0 bases and J dropped 2; count of bases not matched to a gene: 4. CDR3 length: 15 residues. On this clone itself: Its antigen is unidentified.

Clones were sequenced by immunoSEQ multiplex PCR, and TCRdb holds only the in-frame ones, with some missing. The sample has approximately 120,000 clones; approximately 95% are singletons. Sample: PBMCs. The chain employs TRBV30 and TRBJ1-5, with 7 bases lining up with TRBD1. This clonotype was obtained from a man between 18 and 29 years old in good health and CMV-seronegative. CDR3 residues: CAWSVGGGGNQPQHF. CDR3 bases: TGTGCCTGGAGTGTAGGGGGCGGCGGCAATCAGCCCCAGCATTTT.